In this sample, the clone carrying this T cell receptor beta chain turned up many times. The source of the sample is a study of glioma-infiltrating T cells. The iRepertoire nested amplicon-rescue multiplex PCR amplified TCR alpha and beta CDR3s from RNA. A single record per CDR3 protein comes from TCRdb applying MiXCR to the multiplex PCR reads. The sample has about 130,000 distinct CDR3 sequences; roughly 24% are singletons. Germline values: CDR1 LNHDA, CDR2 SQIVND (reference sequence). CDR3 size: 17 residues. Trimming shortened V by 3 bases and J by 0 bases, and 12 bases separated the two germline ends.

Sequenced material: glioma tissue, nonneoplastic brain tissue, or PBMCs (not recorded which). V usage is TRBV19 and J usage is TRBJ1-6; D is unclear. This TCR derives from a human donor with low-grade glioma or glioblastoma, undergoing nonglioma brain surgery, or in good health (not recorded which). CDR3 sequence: CASSMSTRSSYNSPLHF. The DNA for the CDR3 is TGTGCCAGTAGTATGTCAACCAGGAGCTCCTATAATTCACCCCTCCACTTT.